A single sample is the source of the 8 T cell receptor beta chains below, sequenced in a study of cytomegalovirus exposure and HLA in healthy donors. Researchers ran the PCR with 60 Vbeta and 13 Jbeta primers. Some clones are missing from TCRdb's copy, which holds only in-frame ones; the method was immunoSEQ multiplex PCR. The table has just under 80,000 clones, 60% to 85% seen once; the top ten hold 4% to 4.5%. The sequenced material came from PBMCs. These receptors were obtained from a man aged 40-49 years in good health and CMV-seronegative.

The chain employs TRBV7-9 and TRBJ1-1, with 8 bases matching TRBD1. Germline V gene data show CDR1 as SEHNR and CDR2 as FQNEAQ (reference sequence). V trimming: 1 base; J trimming: 4 bases; junction bases outside the gene matches: 8. There are 16 residues in the CDR3. The CDR3 here is CASSLGEGTGGTEAFF. Here the CDR3 DNA reads TGTGCCAGCAGCTTAGGGGAGGGGACAGGAGGCACTGAAGCTTTCTTT.

The rearrangement links TRBV7-2 to TRBJ2-1, with 8 bases identical to TRBD2. CDR3 length: 16 amino acids. Germline values: CDR1 SGHTA, CDR2 FQGNSA. The V gene end was trimmed by 8 bases and the J gene end by 3 bases; junction bases not matched to a gene: 12. Written as DNA, the CDR3 is TGTGCCAGCGCAGATAAGGGCGGGAGGCTCTACAATGAGCAGTTCTTC. It is translated as CASADKGGRLYNEQFF.

The rearrangement uses TRBV7-3 and TRBJ2-2, with 14 bases matching TRBD2. Looked up from germline, CDR1 is SGHTA and CDR2 is FQGTGA. The CDR3 has 19 residues. V was pared by 5 bases and J by 6 bases, with 14 bases of the junction left unmatched. CDR3 sequence (DNA): TGTGCCAGCAGCCCTCGACTAGCGGGAGGGTCCAGGCTACCCGGGGAGCTGTTTTTT. Translating gives CASSPRLAGGSRLPGELFF.

This clone was picked up a small number of times. The chain has TRBV7-8 and TRBJ2-3, with D unresolved. The CDR3 runs 13 residues. Germline CDR1 is SGHVS and CDR2 is FQNEAQ. The germline V and J ends were trimmed by 3 bases and 4 bases, with 8 bases remaining between them. CDR3 in DNA: TGTGCCAGCAGCTTTTTGGGCCCAGATACGCAGTATTTT. It translates to CASSFLGPDTQYF.

This clone was observed a single time. This chain joins TRBV7-6 and TRBJ2-7, with D possibly TRBD2 on 5 matching bases. The length of the CDR3 is 14 residues. The germline CDR1 and CDR2 sequences are SGHVS and FNYEAQ. Trimming shortened V by 2 bases and J by 2 bases, and 10 bases separated the two germline ends. CDR3 region: CASSLFPGTYEQYF. CDR3 DNA sequence: TGTGCCAGCAGCTTATTTCCGGGGACCTACGAGCAGTACTTC. The full variable domain, its missing parts supplied by reference TRBV7-6 and TRBJ2-7, is GAGVSQSPRYKVTKRGQDVALRCDPISGHVSLYWYRQALGQGPEFLTYFNYEAQQDKSGLPNDRFSAERPEGSISTLTIQRTEQRDSAMYRCASSLFPGTYEQYFGPGTRLTVT.

This clone occurred once. The gene calls are TRBV10-3 and TRBJ2-5; D gene uncertain. The DNA end favors TRBJ2-7, so the J call may be wrong. CDR3 length equals 15 residues. Germline assignment: CDR1 ENHRY and CDR2 SYGVKD. The CDR3 here is CAISVFGPGSYEQYF. DNA for the CDR3: TGTGCCATCAGTGTATTTGGGCCAGGCTCCTACGAGCAGTACTTC.

V is TRBV18 and J is TRBJ2-7, with 8 bases fitting TRBD1. The CDR3 spans 18 residues. From germline, CDR1 is KGHSH and CDR2 LQKENI. The ends lost 1 base at V and 2 bases at J; junction bases unmatched: 13. CDR3 loop: CASSPLLILTGATYEQYF. CDR3 DNA: TGTGCCAGCTCACCACTGCTGATCCTGACAGGGGCGACCTACGAGCAGTACTTC.

The rearrangement links TRBV19 to TRBJ2-7, with 9 bases matching TRBD1. Trimming cost V 6 bases and J 4 bases; bases outside gene matches: 10. Germline V gives CDR1 LNHDA, CDR2 SQIVND (reference sequence). CDR3 length equals 15 residues. The chain's CDR3 is CASSRRDREIYEQYF. DNA of the CDR3: TGTGCCAGTAGCCGACGGGACAGGGAAATATACGAGCAGTACTTC.